Reported below is one TCR beta chain. The data were obtained in a study of blood T cell repertoires in COVID-19. After removal of 4 bases from V and 7 bases from J, the junction contained 10 bases not matched to a gene. The CDR3 has 15 amino acids. Germline CDR1 and CDR2: SGHNT and YYREEE (reference sequence). TCRdb's table, derived via immunoSEQ multiplex PCR, lists solely in-frame clones and lacks some. Among about 160,000 clones listed, about 87% were seen once. Seattle cases were enrolled at active infection and followed longitudinally. The chain carries TRBV5-4 and TRBJ1-4; 7 bases are shared with TRBD1. Input material: peripheral blood. The receptor was derived from a woman aged 70 to 79 with COVID-19, enrolled during active disease. The CDR3 DNA follows: TGTGCCAGCAGCCGACAGGGACGCGGAGGTGAAAAACTGTTTTTT. This sequence encodes CASSRQGRGGEKLFF.